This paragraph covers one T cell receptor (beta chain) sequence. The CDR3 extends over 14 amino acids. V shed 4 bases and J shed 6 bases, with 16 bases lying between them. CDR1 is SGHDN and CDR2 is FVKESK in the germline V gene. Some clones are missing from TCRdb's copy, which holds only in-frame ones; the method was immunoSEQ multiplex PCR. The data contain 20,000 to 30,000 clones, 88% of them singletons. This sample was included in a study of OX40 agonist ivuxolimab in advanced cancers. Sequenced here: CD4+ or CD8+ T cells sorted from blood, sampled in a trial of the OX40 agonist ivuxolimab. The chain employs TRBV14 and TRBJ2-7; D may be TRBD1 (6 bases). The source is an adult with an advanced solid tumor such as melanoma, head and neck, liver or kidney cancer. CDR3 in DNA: TGTGCCAGCAGCCCGGACAGTTTCCCCTTCGAGCAGTACTTC. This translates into CASSPDSFPFEQYF.